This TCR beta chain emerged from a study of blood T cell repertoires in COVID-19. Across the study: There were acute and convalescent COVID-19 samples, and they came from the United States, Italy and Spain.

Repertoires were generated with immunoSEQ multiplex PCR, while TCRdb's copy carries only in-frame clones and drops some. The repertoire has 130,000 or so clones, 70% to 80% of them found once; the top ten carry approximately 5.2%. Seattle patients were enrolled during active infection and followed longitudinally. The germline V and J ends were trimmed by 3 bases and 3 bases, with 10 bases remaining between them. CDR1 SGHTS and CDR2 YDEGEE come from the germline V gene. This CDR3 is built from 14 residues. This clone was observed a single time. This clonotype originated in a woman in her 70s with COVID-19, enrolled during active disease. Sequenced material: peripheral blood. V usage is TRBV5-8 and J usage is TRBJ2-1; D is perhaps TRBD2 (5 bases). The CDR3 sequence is CASSSHRDYNEQFF. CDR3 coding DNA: TGTGCCAGCAGCTCACACCGGGACTACAATGAGCAGTTCTTC.